Listed here is a single T cell receptor beta chain. Its antigen is still unknown. Within one base of it there is no much larger clone, and no base qualities were kept. The germline V gene supplies CDR1 SGDLS and CDR2 YYNGEE. The trim is 3 bases for V and 0 bases for J, with a gap of 10 bases between the germline ends. The CDR3 holds 15 amino acids from the cysteine to the phenylalanine. The read is trimmed to its CDR3 DNA, 45 bases read in frame from base 1. The sample's time point, from its label and the paper: about 28 days (+/-7) after the second vaccine dose. AZD1222 recipients given second doses at about 4 weeks or at about 12 weeks were pooled, since spike-specific TCR depth and breadth were not found to differ between the two schedules. Vaccinee samples were obtained from the UK trials COV001 and COV002, which included a single-blind randomized controlled phase 2/3 trial of AZD1222 (ChAdOx1 nCoV-19) in healthy adults. For TCRbeta chain sequencing, PBMC samples from trial participants were taken at day 0 and at day 28 after the second dose.

This sample is drawn from a study of T cell responses to AZD1222 COVID-19 vaccine listed by TCRdb under 2021. With regard to the full study: TCR sequencing was performed for 230 to 250 trial participants, of whom 207 were given two doses of AZD1222 and 26 were given two doses of MenACWY control vaccine. Trial participants were enrolled by age into subgroups of 18-55, 56-69 and 70-plus years, and 148, 28 and 57 TCR-sequenced participants, respectively, were included in these subgroups. The paper as a whole reports these results and caveats: Vaccine-associated CD4 TCRs spanned the whole spike protein, with dominant responses in regions 160-218 and 743-854. No day 14 peak-response samples were available, so repertoires were characterized only after the peak T cell response. Reportedly, close to half of the unique spike-specific TCRs recognized epitopes lying outside the regions that are mutated in the B.1.351 and B.1.1.7 variants. In the small 56-69-year group, the increase in depth fell short of significance, most likely because of low power. Only five or six AZD1222 recipients were SARS-CoV-2 seropositive at baseline, limiting conclusions about previously exposed vaccinees. Participants were mostly white British and included more females than males, and it was suggested by the authors that clonal diversity may have been underestimated. Spike-specific TCR breadth and depth rose significantly after two AZD1222 doses compared with day 0 and with MenACWY recipients.

The CDR3 regions of human TCRbeta chains were subjected to immunosequencing. On the study's bioinformatics: TCRs in the repertoires were compared against a reference library of SARS-CoV-2-specific TCRs that had been generated with the MIRA antigen-specificity platform. Breadth was defined as the fraction of unique TCRs that were SARS-CoV-2-associated, and depth was defined as the fraction of total T cells that were SARS-CoV-2-associated. Using the MIRA data, each spike-specific TCR was mapped to the spike region that the TCR reacts to and placed in a CD4 or CD8 class. Log10-transformed breadth and depth values were compared by one-way ANOVA with Sidak's multiple comparisons tests. Not all clones reach the TCRdb copy of this immuneACCESS table, which keeps in-frame sequences only. Checked studies attribute under half of the gap to unresolved V genes and leave the rest unexplained. V and J calls and clone size follow that table, whereas D and trimming were derived from the DNA. The table for this sample lists some 130,000 clones; 90% to 95% of them were counted only once. Of the sample, approximately 7% falls within the top ten clones.

This sequence originates from an adult who received the AZD1222 COVID-19 vaccine. Recombination connected TRBV9 to TRBJ2-1, with a weak D call of TRBD2 (6 bases match). The specimen was peripheral blood, collected 28 days after the second AZD1222 dose. The CDR3 protein is CASSGLGGSYNEQFF. The DNA sequence follows: TGTGCCAGCAGCGGACTAGGAGGCTCCTACAATGAGCAGTTCTTC.